This T cell receptor (beta chain) was obtained from a study of blood T cell repertoires in COVID-19. Whole-study context: The United States, Italy and Spain supplied acute and convalescent COVID-19 samples.

Clones were read by immunoSEQ multiplex PCR, and TCRdb kept only the in-frame ones, dropping some. The data contain 90,000 or so clones, roughly nine tenths of them singletons. This CDR3 region has 14 residues. V was pared by 2 bases and J by 4 bases, with 12 bases between. Germline V CDR1 and CDR2: SGHNT, YYREEE (reference sequence). Sequenced material: peripheral blood. This sequence was found in a man between 60 and 75 years old with COVID-19, enrolled during active disease. The chain employs TRBV5-4 and TRBJ1-2, with D tentatively TRBD1 (5 bases). The CDR3 bases are TGTGCCAGCAGCTTCCCCCAGGGCCCCTATGGCTACACCTTC. Amino acid sequence: CASSFPQGPYGYTF.